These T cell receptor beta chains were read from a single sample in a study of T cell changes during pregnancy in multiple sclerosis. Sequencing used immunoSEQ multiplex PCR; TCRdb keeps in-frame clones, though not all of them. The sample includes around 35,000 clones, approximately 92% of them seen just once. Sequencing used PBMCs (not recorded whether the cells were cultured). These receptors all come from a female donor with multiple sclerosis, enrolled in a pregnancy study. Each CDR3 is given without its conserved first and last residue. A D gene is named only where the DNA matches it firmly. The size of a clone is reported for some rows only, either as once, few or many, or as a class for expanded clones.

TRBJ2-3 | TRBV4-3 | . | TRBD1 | ASSQAPGQGTDTQY
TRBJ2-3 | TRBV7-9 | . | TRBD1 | ASSLGQGDTQY
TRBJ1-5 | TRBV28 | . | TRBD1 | ASRRVPQGAGNQPQH
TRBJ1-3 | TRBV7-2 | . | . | ASSPDSSGNTIY
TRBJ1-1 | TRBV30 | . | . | AWSASGGNTEAF
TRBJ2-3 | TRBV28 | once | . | ASSTQGDYADTQY
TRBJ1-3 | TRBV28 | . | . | AIGEAGNTIY
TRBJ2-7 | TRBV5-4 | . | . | ASSLDHEQY
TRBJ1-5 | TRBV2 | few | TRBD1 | ASSDQGGNQPQH
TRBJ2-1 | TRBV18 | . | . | ASSPQEGFSSYNEQF
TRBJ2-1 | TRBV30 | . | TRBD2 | AWSKRRTSGRNNEQF
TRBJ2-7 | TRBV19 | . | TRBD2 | ASSFGLAVEQY
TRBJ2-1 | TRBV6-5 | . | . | ASRFTSSSYNEQF
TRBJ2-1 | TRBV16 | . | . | ASSQSGQSYNEQF
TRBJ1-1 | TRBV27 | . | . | ASSLYPGITEAF
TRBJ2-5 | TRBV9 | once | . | ASSVRAFQETQY
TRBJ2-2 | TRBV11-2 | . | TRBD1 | ASSPRDRVPGELF
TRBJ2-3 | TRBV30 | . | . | AWSPGLSSTDTQY
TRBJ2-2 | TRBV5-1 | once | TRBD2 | ASSLLAGGNTGELF
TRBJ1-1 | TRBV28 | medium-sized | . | ASSFSNTEAF
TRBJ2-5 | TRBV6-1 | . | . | ASIQGGETQY
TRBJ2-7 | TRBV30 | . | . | AWSVDQGSAYEQY
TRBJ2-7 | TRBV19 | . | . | ASSTNTAEQY
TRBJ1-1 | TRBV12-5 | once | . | ASGLVLGGSRGSGTEAF
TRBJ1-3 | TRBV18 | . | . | ASSPGPGSGNTIY
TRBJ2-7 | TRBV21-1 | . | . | ASSGRQDSTVEQY
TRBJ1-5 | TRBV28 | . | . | ASNGDQPQH
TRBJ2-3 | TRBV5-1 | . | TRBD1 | ASSPDRGPGTDTQY
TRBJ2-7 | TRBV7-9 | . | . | ASSLGYGGVSYEQY
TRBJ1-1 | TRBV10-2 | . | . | ATDPGMGTEAF
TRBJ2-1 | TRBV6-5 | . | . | ASSTLGSYNEQF
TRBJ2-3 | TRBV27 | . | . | ASSTVTTDTQY
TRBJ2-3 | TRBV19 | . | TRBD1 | ASSIISGQAAKDTQY
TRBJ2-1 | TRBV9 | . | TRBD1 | ASSVYGGTGRTNEQF
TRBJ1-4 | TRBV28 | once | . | ASSLVVTNEKLF
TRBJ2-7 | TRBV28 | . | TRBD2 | ASSSLAGIKIYEQY
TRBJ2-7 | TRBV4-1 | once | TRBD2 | ASSQESGSSGTYEQY
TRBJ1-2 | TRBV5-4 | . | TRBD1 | ASSLEGGHYGYT
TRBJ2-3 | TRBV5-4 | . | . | ASSGRGGGGDTQY
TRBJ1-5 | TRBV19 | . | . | ASSFEIGQPQH
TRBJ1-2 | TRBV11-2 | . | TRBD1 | ASSFETGTNYGYT
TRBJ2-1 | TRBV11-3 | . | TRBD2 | ASSLVPGGLNNEQF
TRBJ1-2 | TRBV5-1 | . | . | ASSLGDYGYT
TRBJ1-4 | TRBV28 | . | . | ASSTPGGEGEKLF
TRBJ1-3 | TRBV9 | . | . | ASSAGGPNSGNTIY
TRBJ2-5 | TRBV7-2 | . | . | ASSIRRPQETQY
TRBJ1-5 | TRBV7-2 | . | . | ASSPRYSNQPQH
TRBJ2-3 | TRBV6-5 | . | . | ASSSLFASTDTQY